These 21 T cell receptor beta chains originate from one sample sequenced in a study of high-grade serous ovarian cancer treatment subgroups. This table comes from immunoSEQ multiplex PCR, and its TCRdb copy is limited to in-frame clones, with some not included. The table has 6,500 to 8,000 clones, around 79% seen once; the top ten hold around 4.9%. Tumor samples were obtained before definitive surgery or chemotherapy. Input material: tumor tissue. These receptors originate from a human donor with high-grade serous ovarian cancer.

The V call is TRBV11-3, the J call TRBJ2-1, with TRBD2 matching 11 bases. Germline lookup yields CDR1 SGHNT and CDR2 YENEEA. The CDR3 is made up of 15 amino acids. After removal of 6 bases from V and 5 bases from J, the junction contained 6 bases not matched to a gene. CDR3 bases: TGTGCCAGCAGTCTTAGCGGGGGGGCCAACAATGAGCAGTTCTTC. It translates to CASSLSGGANNEQFF.

The rearrangement joins TRBV7-2 to TRBJ2-4, with no clear D. The CDR3 has 16 residues. V was trimmed by 5 bases and J by 0 bases, leaving 14 bases between them. CDR1 and CDR2 (germline): SGHTA, FQGNSA. The CDR3 bases are TGTGCCAGCAGCCCCCTTCCCTCACTAGCCAAAAACATTCAGTACTTC. Protein: CASSPLPSLAKNIQYF.

The V gene is TRBV19, the J gene TRBJ1-2, with 10 positions matching TRBD1. The CDR3 extends over 14 amino acids. J lost 7 bases, V lost 7 bases, and 9 bases had no gene match. Germline V gives CDR1 LNHDA, CDR2 SQIVND (reference sequence). For the CDR3, the DNA is TGTGCCAGTATATCGAGACAGGGGGCGGGTGGCTACACCTTC. Its translation: CASISRQGAGGYTF.

The chain combines TRBV4-1 with TRBJ2-7, with D maybe TRBD1 (5 bases). The CDR3 totals 14 residues. The germline gives CDR1 MGHRA, CDR2 YSYEKL. The V and J ends lost 1 base and 2 bases respectively, with 9 bases between them. The CDR3 spells CASSQGDRAYEQYF. The DNA for the CDR3 is TGCGCCAGCAGCCAAGGCGACAGAGCCTACGAGCAGTACTTC.

The rearrangement joins TRBV18 to TRBJ2-5; the D is unclear. Germline CDR1 is KGHSH and CDR2 is LQKENI. CDR3 length: 14 amino acids. Trimming stripped 3 bases from V and 0 bases from J, with 8 bases between. The CDR3 DNA is TGTGCCAGCTCACCTAACAGCTACCAAGAGACCCAGTACTTC. Residues: CASSPNSYQETQYF.

V gene TRBV7-8 combines with J gene TRBJ2-7, with 11 nucleotides matching TRBD1. The CDR3 covers 20 residues. Germline V lookup: CDR1 SGHVS, CDR2 FQNEAQ. V lost 5 bases to trimming and J lost 3 bases; unmatched junction nucleotides: 21. CDR3 DNA: TGTGCCAGCAGCCGACCACAGGGACAGGGGGGGTCCGGGGGGTTCTACGAGCAGTACTTC. It codes for CASSRPQGQGGSGGFYEQYF.

The chain links TRBV7-9 to TRBJ1-1; D gene uncertain. V was trimmed by 5 bases and J by 1 base, leaving 11 bases between them. The CDR3 length is 14 residues. Per the germline V gene, CDR1 is SEHNR and CDR2 is FQNEAQ (reference sequence). The CDR3 sequence is CASSPYRPNTEAFF. The CDR3 DNA reads TGTGCCAGCAGCCCGTACAGACCGAACACTGAAGCTTTCTTT. Combining the CDR3 with reference TRBV7-9 and TRBJ1-1 gives the whole variable domain DTGVSQNPRHKITKRGQNVTFRCDPISEHNRLYWYRQTLGQGPEFLTYFQNEAQLEKSRLLSDRFSAERPKGSFSTLEIQRTEQGDSAMYLCASSPYRPNTEAFFGQGTRLTVV.

The CDR3 protein is CASSPGGKDSPLHF. CDR3 sequence (DNA): TGTGCCAGCTCACCTGGAGGGAAGGATTCACCCCTCCACTTT. This rearrangement joins TRBV18 to TRBJ1-6; D not resolved. The germline V gene encodes CDR1 KGHSH and CDR2 LQKENI. This CDR3 is built from 14 residues. V shed 3 bases and J shed 8 bases, with 11 bases lying between them.

The V gene is TRBV21-1, the J gene TRBJ2-1; no DNA check was done on the table's D call, TRBD1. TRBV21-1 is annotated as a pseudogene. This CDR3 has 14 amino acids. The CDR3 nucleotides read TGTGCCAGAATGGGACAGGGAAGGCGGAATGAGCAGTTCTTC. Translated, it gives CARMGQGRRNEQFF.

The gene calls are TRBV6-5 and TRBJ2-3; D may be TRBD2 (5 bases). V lost 7 bases and J lost 0, with 11 bases in between. The CDR3 totals 14 residues. CDR1 is MNHEY, CDR2 SVGAGI, per germline. CDR3 residues: CASTAAVSTDTQYF. The CDR3, as DNA: TGTGCCAGCACCGCAGCGGTTAGCACAGATACGCAGTATTTT.

The chain is built from TRBV11-2 and TRBJ2-2; possible D gene TRBD1, 5 bases. In germline, CDR1 is SGHAT, CDR2 FQNNGV. The CDR3 has 13 amino acids. V dropped 11 bases and J dropped 2 bases, with 12 bases sitting between them. The CDR3 is CAETQGNTGELFF. The CDR3 coding sequence is TGTGCCGAGACTCAGGGAAACACCGGGGAGCTGTTTTTT.

The V and J genes are TRBV5-1 and TRBJ2-5; no definite D call. Germline loops: CDR1 SGHRS, CDR2 YFSETQ. The CDR3 has 12 amino acids. V was cut by 4 bases and J by 5 bases, with 9 bases left in between. The CDR3 is CASSPETETQYF. For the CDR3, the DNA is TGCGCCAGCAGCCCGGAGACGGAGACCCAGTACTTC.

The genes are TRBV6-5 and TRBJ1-2; TRBD1 matches 8 bases. This CDR3 is 15 amino acids long. CDR1 and CDR2 (germline): MNHEY, SVGAGI. J was trimmed by 4 bases and V by 5 bases; bases with no gene match: 9. The CDR3: CASSLSGGSGYGYTF. CDR3 sequence (DNA): TGTGCCAGCAGTCTATCAGGGGGCTCTGGCTATGGCTACACCTTC.

In this sample, this clone turned up a few times. The rearrangement uses TRBV2 and TRBJ1-6; D unclear. CDR3 length equals 13 residues. The V gene lost 2 bases and the J gene lost 7 bases, with 6 bases spanning the gap. Germline V gene sequence: CDR1 SNHLY, CDR2 FYNNEI. This CDR3 is CASSEQINSPLHF. Written as DNA, the CDR3 is TGTGCCAGCAGTGAACAGATCAATTCACCCCTCCACTTT.

This chain connects TRBV19 to TRBJ1-3; weak D call: TRBD1 (5 bases). Germline V gives CDR1 LNHDA, CDR2 SQIVND (reference sequence). V was pared by 6 bases and J by 1 base, with 16 bases between. The CDR3 spans 16 residues. The CDR3 sequence: CASRDGASGSGNTIYF. The CDR3 region has the DNA TGTGCCAGTAGAGATGGGGCCTCTGGGTCTGGAAACACCATATATTTT.

The V call is TRBV6-5, the J call TRBJ2-7; D is ambiguous. Trimming removed 6 bases at V and 7 bases at J, with 16 bases between. Germline V gene sequence: CDR1 MNHEY, CDR2 SVGAGI. The CDR3 extends over 13 amino acids. The CDR3 DNA reads TGTGCCAGCAGCTCCCCTGGAGTTGGTGAGCAGTACTTC. The encoded protein is CASSSPGVGEQYF.

This chain joins TRBV5-4 and TRBJ2-5; a weak D match, TRBD2 (6 bases). Germline CDR1 and CDR2: SGHNT and YYREEE (reference sequence). Trimming took 3 bases from V and 0 from J, leaving 12 bases between them. The CDR3 spans 15 residues. CDR3 region: CASSSVGGHQETQYF. The CDR3 DNA is TGTGCCAGCAGCTCGGTGGGGGGACACCAAGAGACCCAGTACTTC.

The V call is TRBV29-1, the J call TRBJ1-2; D is uncertain. The CDR3 totals 11 residues. V was clipped by 4 bases and J by 5 bases, with 8 bases between them. Germline V gene data show CDR1 as SQVTM and CDR2 as ANQGSEA. The CDR3 coding sequence is TGCAGCGTTGGCGGGGAATATGGCTACACCTTC. Translated, it gives CSVGGEYGYTF. The full variable domain, with the rest looked up from reference TRBV29-1 and TRBJ1-2, is SAVISQKPSRDICQRGTSLTIQCQVDSQVTMMFWYRQQPGQSLTLIATANQGSEATYESGFVIDKFPISRPNLTFSTLTVSNMSPEDSSIYLCSVGGEYGYTFGSGTRLTVV.

This chain uses TRBV15 with TRBJ2-5; 7 bases align to TRBD1. With the DNA end fitting TRBJ2-7 better, the J assignment may be wrong. The CDR3 extends over 15 amino acids. Germline loops: CDR1 LNHNV, CDR2 YYDKDF (reference sequence). The CDR3 reads CATSRVRDSLYEQYF. The CDR3 DNA reads as TGTGCCACCAGCAGAGTACGGGACAGCCTCTACGAGCAGTACTTC.

DNA for the CDR3: TGTGCCAGCTCACCTCTAGGGACAGGGGGCGGGTACGAGCAGTACTTC. This sequence encodes CASSPLGTGGGYEQYF. This chain uses TRBV18 with TRBJ2-7; 12 nucleotides match TRBD1. Per the germline V gene, CDR1 is KGHSH and CDR2 is LQKENI. V dropped 3 bases and J dropped 4; count of bases not matched to a gene: 7. CDR3 size: 16 residues.

The CDR3 is CASGITGRAYEQYF. DNA of the CDR3: TGTGCCAGCGGTATCACCGGCCGCGCCTACGAGCAGTACTTC. This rearrangement joins TRBV7-2 to TRBJ2-7; D ambiguous. Germline CDR1 is SGHTA and CDR2 is FQGNSA. The CDR3 is made up of 14 amino acids. V was cut by 8 bases and J by 2 bases, with 16 bases left in between.